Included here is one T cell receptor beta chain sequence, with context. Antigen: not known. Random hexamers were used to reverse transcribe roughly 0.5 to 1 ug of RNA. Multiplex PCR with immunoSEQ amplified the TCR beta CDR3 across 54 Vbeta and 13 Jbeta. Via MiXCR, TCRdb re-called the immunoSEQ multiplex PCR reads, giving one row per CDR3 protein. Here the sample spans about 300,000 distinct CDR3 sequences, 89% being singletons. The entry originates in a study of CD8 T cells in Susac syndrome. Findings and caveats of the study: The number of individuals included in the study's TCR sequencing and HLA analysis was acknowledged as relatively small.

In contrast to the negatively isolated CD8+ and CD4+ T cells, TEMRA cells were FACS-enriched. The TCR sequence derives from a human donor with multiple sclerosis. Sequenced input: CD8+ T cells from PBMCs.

The CDR3, as DNA: TGCAGCGTTGTTCTGGAGAACACTGAAGCTTTCTTT. It codes for CSVVLENTEAFF. The chain links TRBV29-1 to TRBJ1-1, with D unresolved. Germline-derived CDR1 and CDR2 are SQVTM and ANQGSEA. This CDR3 comprises 12 residues. Deletions cut 4 bases from V and 1 base from J, with 7 bases between.